This T cell receptor (beta chain) was found in a study of CD8 T cells in ankylosing spondylitis. The study, taken as a whole, reports: Typical of ankylosing spondylitis blood, it appeared, was a TCR beta motif of several highly homologous variants.

MiXCR, applied by TCRdb to the 5' RACE reads, yields one record per CDR3 protein. The table lists 800,000 to 900,000 distinct CDR3 sequences, about an eighth of them singletons. CDR3 size: 10 residues. In germline, CDR1 is SQVTM, CDR2 ANQGSEA. With 6 bases removed from V and 3 bases from J, the gap between germline ends came to 5 bases. To note about this clonotype: The target antigen is unknown.

The TCR was taken from a male donor with ankylosing spondylitis. V gene TRBV29-1 combines with J gene TRBJ1-1; D unresolved. The sequenced material came from blood, either unsorted or a sorted T cell fraction (not recorded which). The CDR3 coding sequence is TGCAGCGTCATCGACACTGAAGCTTTCTTT. Amino acid sequence: CSVIDTEAFF. Looking up the rest from reference TRBV29-1 and TRBJ1-1 gives the full variable domain: SAVISQKPSRDICQRGTSLTIQCQVDSQVTMMFWYRQQPGQSLTLIATANQGSEATYESGFVIDKFPISRPNLTFSTLTVSNMSPEDSSIYLCSVIDTEAFFGQGTRLTVV.